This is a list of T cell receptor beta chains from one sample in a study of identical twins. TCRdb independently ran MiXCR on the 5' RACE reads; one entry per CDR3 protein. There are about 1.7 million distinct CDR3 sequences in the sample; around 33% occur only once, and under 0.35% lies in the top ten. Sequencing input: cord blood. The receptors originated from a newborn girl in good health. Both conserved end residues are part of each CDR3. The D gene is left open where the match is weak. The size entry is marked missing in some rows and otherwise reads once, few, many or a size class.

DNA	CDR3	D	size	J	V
TGTGCCAGCAGTGAATCGGGACAGGGAAATGAAAAACTGTTTTTT	CASSESGQGNEKLFF	TRBD1	few	TRBJ1-4	TRBV2
TGTGCCAGCAGTTTAGGACAGCCAGATACGCAGTATTTT	CASSLGQPDTQYF	.	many	TRBJ2-3	TRBV12-3/TRBV12-4
TGTGCCAGCAGTGAAGTGGGACAGGGGACGTACGAGCAGTACTTC	CASSEVGQGTYEQYF	TRBD1	.	TRBJ2-7	TRBV6-1
TGTGCCAGCACCTGGGGCAGGGAGGTAGGCGAGCAGTACTTC	CASTWGREVGEQYF	.	.	TRBJ2-7	TRBV28
TGTGCCAGCAGCCCACAGGCGAATCAGCCCCAGCATTTT	CASSPQANQPQHF	.	many	TRBJ1-5	TRBV11-2
TGTGCCAGCTCTCACCGGGACAGTAATGAAAAACTGTTTTTT	CASSHRDSNEKLFF	TRBD1	.	TRBJ1-4	TRBV18
TGCGCCAGCAGCTTCCTCCAGGGGGCAGATACGCAGTATTTT	CASSFLQGADTQYF	TRBD1	few	TRBJ2-3	TRBV5-1
TGTGCCAGCTCACCACAAGAGACCAGGAGCTCCTACGAGCAGTACTTC	CASSPQETRSSYEQYF	.	few	TRBJ2-7	TRBV18
TGTGCCAGCGGGATTGGTAGCGGGAAAGGGAATGAGCAGTTCTTC	CASGIGSGKGNEQFF	TRBD2	.	TRBJ2-1	TRBV12-3/TRBV12-4
TGCGCCAGCAGCCAGGGACTAGCGGGTGTTACCTACGAGCAGTACTTC	CASSQGLAGVTYEQYF	TRBD2	once	TRBJ2-7	TRBV4-1
TGTGCCAGCAGCCAAAGGACGGGGACGCAAGAGACCCAGTACTTC	CASSQRTGTQETQYF	.	many	TRBJ2-5	TRBV14
TGTGCCAGCCGTACGAGCCGGGGGGCTAATGAAAAACTGTTTTTT	CASRTSRGANEKLFF	.	.	TRBJ1-4	TRBV6-6
TGTGCCAGCAGGCGGCAGGGTACCTCCTACGAGCAGTACTTC	CASRRQGTSYEQYF	.	many	TRBJ2-7	TRBV28
TGCAGTGCCGCACCCCACAATGAGCAGTTCTTC	CSAAPHNEQFF	.	.	TRBJ2-1	TRBV20-1
TGTGCCAGCAGCCAATCTGTGGGGGGGAACTACGAGCAGTACTTC	CASSQSVGGNYEQYF	TRBD2	few	TRBJ2-7	TRBV16
TGCAGCTCGGCCGGACGGTTCCAAGAGACCCAGTACTTC	CSSAGRFQETQYF	.	once	TRBJ2-5	TRBV29-1
TGTGCCAGCAGCCAAGTTATGGGGAGAAATAATTCACCCCTCCACTTT	CASSQVMGRNNSPLHF	.	.	TRBJ1-6	TRBV4-2
TGTGCCAGCAGTGAATACGGCAATGAGCAGTACTTC	CASSEYGNEQYF	.	once	TRBJ2-7	TRBV25-1
TGCAGCGTCGCGAACAGGTTGGCGACCTACGAGCAGTACTTC	CSVANRLATYEQYF	.	many	TRBJ2-7	TRBV29-1
TGCGCCAGCAGCCAAGTTGGCCTGGGACAGGGTGGTGAAAAACTGTTTTTT	CASSQVGLGQGGEKLFF	TRBD1	.	TRBJ1-4	TRBV4-1
TGTGCCACCAGCAGAGGGACAGGATCCTTCCAGTTCTTC	CATSRGTGSFQFF	TRBD1	.	TRBJ2-1	TRBV18
TGCAGTGCTAGGTTACTAGCGGGACACTCGTCCTACAATGAGCAGTACTTC	CSARLLAGHSSYNEQYF	TRBD2	.	TRBJ2-7	TRBV20-1
TGCAGTGCTAGGGACAGGGGGCTAAAAAACATTCAGTACTTC	CSARDRGLKNIQYF	TRBD1	.	TRBJ2-4	TRBV20-1
TGCAGTGCCCTGTCACCGACAGGGTTCTATGGCTACACCTTC	CSALSPTGFYGYTF	TRBD1	.	TRBJ1-2	TRBV20-1
TGTGCCAGCAGCCAAGATAACCCTAGCGGGAGTCCCTACAATGAGCAGTACTTC	CASSQDNPSGSPYNEQYF	TRBD2	.	TRBJ2-7	TRBV14
TGTGCCAGCAGCCTCCAGGGTGTGCATGGCCACACCCTGGAGGCTGCTGGCACAGATACGCAGTATTTT	CASSLQGVHGHTLEAAGTDTQYF	.	.	TRBJ2-3	TRBV28
TGTGCCAGCAGCTTAGGACTAGTTCTCCAACCCTCAAGCTACGAGCAGTACTTC	CASSLGLVLQPSSYEQYF	.	.	TRBJ2-7	TRBV11-2
TGCAGCGTTGTCCAGGGAAGTAGCAATCAGCCCCAGCATTTT	CSVVQGSSNQPQHF	.	few	TRBJ1-5	TRBV29-1
TGTGCCATCAGCGGAGGCTCGAACACTGAAGCTTTCTTT	CAISGGSNTEAFF	.	few	TRBJ1-1	TRBV10-3